This TCR beta chain emerged from a study of cytomegalovirus exposure and HLA in healthy donors. Study-wide points: Donor immune exposure was known only as CMV serostatus.

With respect to this clone: Its matching antigen is unknown.

Germline CDR1 is SGHNT and CDR2 is YENEEA. J was trimmed by 4 bases and V by 5 bases; bases with no gene match: 7. The CDR3 has 14 residues. The PCR used 60 Vbeta and 13 Jbeta primers. Assay used: immunoSEQ multiplex PCR; TCRdb lists only in-frame clones, some missing. The data show some 110,000 clones, and the top ten clones hold 6.5% to 7%. The source is a man aged 40-55 years in good health and CMV-seropositive. This chain uses TRBV11-3 with TRBJ1-1; 7 bases match TRBD1. Sequencing input: PBMCs. This CDR3 is CASSPEGQSTEAFF. The CDR3 nucleotides read TGTGCCAGCAGCCCAGAGGGACAGAGCACTGAAGCTTTCTTT.